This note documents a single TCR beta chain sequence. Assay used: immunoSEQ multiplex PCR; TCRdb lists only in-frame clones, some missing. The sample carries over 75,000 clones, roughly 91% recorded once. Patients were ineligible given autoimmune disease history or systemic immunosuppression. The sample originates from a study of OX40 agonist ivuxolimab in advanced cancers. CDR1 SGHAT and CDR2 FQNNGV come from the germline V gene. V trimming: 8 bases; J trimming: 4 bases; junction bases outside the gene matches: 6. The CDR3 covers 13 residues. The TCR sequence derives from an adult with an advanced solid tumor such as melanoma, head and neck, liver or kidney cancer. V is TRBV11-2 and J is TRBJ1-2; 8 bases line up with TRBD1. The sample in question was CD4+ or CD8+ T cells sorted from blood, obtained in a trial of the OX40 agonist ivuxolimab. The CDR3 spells CASRPGGGYGYTF. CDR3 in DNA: TGTGCCAGCCGCCCAGGGGGCGGCTATGGCTACACCTTC.